This T cell receptor beta chain came from a study of blood T cell repertoires in COVID-19. Study background: From the United States, Italy and Spain came samples of acute and convalescent COVID-19.

In the original analysis: Amplified reference gene primers provided the basis for estimating nucleated cell counts. TCRdb's copy holds only in-frame clones and misses some; the assay was immunoSEQ multiplex PCR. From that table come the V and J calls and clone size; the DNA was used to work out D and trimming. The table lists approximately 11,000 clones, around nine tenths of them singletons, with 4.6% in the top ten. The sequence was obtained from a human donor in a cohort sampled during active COVID-19. Sequenced input: peripheral blood.

The CDR3 sequence: CASNSGSGETQYF. Written as DNA, the CDR3 is TGTGCTAGTAATAGCGGGAGTGGAGAGACCCAGTACTTC. The chain carries TRBV12-5 and TRBJ2-5; TRBD2 matches 9 bases. The trim removed 8 bases at V and 4 bases at J, leaving 5 bases unmatched. Germline-derived CDR1 and CDR2 are LGHNT and FRNRAP. CDR3 length: 13 amino acids.